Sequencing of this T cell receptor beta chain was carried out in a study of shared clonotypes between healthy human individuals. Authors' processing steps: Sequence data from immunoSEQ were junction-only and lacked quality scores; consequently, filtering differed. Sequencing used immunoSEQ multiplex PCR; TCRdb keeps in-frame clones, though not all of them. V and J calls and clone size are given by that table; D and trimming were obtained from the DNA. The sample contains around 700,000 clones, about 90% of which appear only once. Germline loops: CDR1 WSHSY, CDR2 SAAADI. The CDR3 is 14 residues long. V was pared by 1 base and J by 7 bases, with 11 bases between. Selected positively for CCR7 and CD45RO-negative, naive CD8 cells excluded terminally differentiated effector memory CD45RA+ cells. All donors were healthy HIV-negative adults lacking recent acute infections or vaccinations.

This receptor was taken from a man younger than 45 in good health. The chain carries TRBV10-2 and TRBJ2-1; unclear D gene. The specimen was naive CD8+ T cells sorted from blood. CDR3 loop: CASSEFSTNNEQFF. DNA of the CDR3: TGCGCCAGCAGTGAGTTTAGTACTAATAATGAGCAGTTCTTC.